What follows are 14 T cell receptor beta chains derived from one specimen sequenced in a study of regulatory T cells in long-lasting Graves disease. The time point: newly diagnosed GD, antithyroid drugs for less than 3 months. PBMC-derived RNA was used for the TCR library. Researchers made TCR beta libraries by using iRepertoire HTBI primers and running Arm-PCR on CDR3 regions. TCRdb recomputed calls from the multiplex PCR reads with MiXCR, one row per CDR3 protein. Seen here are about 450,000 distinct CDR3 sequences, 12% to 15% observed once, and the top ten hold around a sixth. These data are also associated with another study on T cells in Graves' hyperthyroidism and ophthalmopathy.

Sequencing used peripheral blood mononuclear cells (PBMCs), obtained at new diagnosis, from a patient treated with antithyroid drugs. Receptors were obtained from a woman in her forties or fifties with Graves disease.

Here the CDR3 reads CASRQSGQGTAGELFF. CDR3 DNA: TGTGCCAGCAGACAAAGCGGACAGGGAACGGCCGGGGAGCTGTTTTTT. The V gene is TRBV2, the J gene TRBJ2-2; TRBD1 matches at 8 bases. There are 16 residues in the CDR3. The J segment lost 6 bases and the V segment lost 6 bases, leaving 12 bases of the junction unmatched. CDR1 and CDR2 (germline): SNHLY, FYNNEI.

This chain connects TRBV14 to TRBJ1-2; D is unclear. Trimming cost V 1 base and J 8 bases, with 11 bases left between them. Germline assignment: CDR1 SGHDN and CDR2 FVKESK. This CDR3 is built from 13 residues. The CDR3 nucleotides read TGTGCCAGCAGCCAAGTGCCCAAGCGAGGCTACACCTTC. Its translation is CASSQVPKRGYTF.

This clonotype occurred a few times. V is TRBV19 and J is TRBJ2-7, with D perhaps matching TRBD2 (5 bases). Germline V CDR1 and CDR2: LNHDA, SQIVND (reference sequence). The ends were cut back, 2 bases at V and 3 bases at J, with 11 bases in the middle. The CDR3 loop spans 14 amino acids. For the CDR3, the DNA is TGTGCCAGTAGTATACGGGAAGGTTTCTACGAGCAGTACTTC. Its translation is CASSIREGFYEQYF.

The V and J genes are TRBV5-1 and TRBJ2-5; weak D call: TRBD2 (6 bases). This CDR3 has 14 amino acids. Trimming took 6 bases from V and 4 from J, leaving 16 bases between them. The V gene's germline CDR1 is SGHRS and CDR2 YFSETQ. The CDR3 reads CASTLFAEGETQYF. Here the CDR3 DNA reads TGCGCCAGCACCCTTTTCGCGGAGGGAGAGACCCAGTACTTC.

This clonotype was seen ten or more times. The CDR3 protein is CASSLSPETNQPQHF. CDR3 nucleotide sequence: TGTGCCAGCAGCTTATCTCCGGAGACGAATCAGCCCCAGCATTTT. The chain carries TRBV7-3 and TRBJ1-5; no clear D gene. This CDR3 has 15 amino acids. Germline V gene sequence: CDR1 SGHTA, CDR2 FQGTGA. Trimming cost V 2 bases and J 4 bases, with 12 bases left between them.

In the case of this clonotype: The junction does not match germline at one end; this may be a read error. V gene TRBV27 combines with J gene TRBJ2-7, with 7 bases identical to TRBD1. In germline, CDR1 is MNHEY, CDR2 SMNVEV (reference sequence). This CDR3 contains 14 residues. This CDR3 reads CAGSPRGISYEQYF. For the CDR3, the DNA is TGTGCCGGCAGCCCCAGGGGGATCTCCTACGAGCAGTACTTC.

This clonotype has more than one count but fewer than ten. The chain joins TRBV10-2 to TRBJ2-3; maybe TRBD2 (6 bases). The CDR3 sequence is 15 residues long. V shed 3 bases and J shed 2 bases, with 12 bases lying between them. CDR1 is WSHSY and CDR2 is SAAADI in the germline V gene. The CDR3 here is CASSDRDFSTDTQYF. CDR3 coding DNA: TGCGCCAGCAGTGACCGGGACTTTTCCACAGATACGCAGTATTTT.

This clonotype was seen repeatedly, ten times or more. The chain has TRBV10-3 and TRBJ2-2; D is possibly TRBD2 (7 bases). This CDR3 region has 18 residues. Germline CDR1 reads ENHRY; CDR2 reads SYGVKD. The V gene lost 1 base and the J gene lost 4 bases, with 19 bases spanning the gap. CDR3 sequence reads: CAISEFFTRGLGTGELFF. The DNA for the CDR3 is TGTGCCATCAGTGAGTTCTTTACGCGGGGGCTCGGCACCGGGGAGCTGTTTTTT.

This clonotype has a handful of counts. A read error may produce the germline difference seen at one junction end. The chain joins TRBV28 to TRBJ2-3; 15 bases are a match to TRBD2. Germline values: CDR1 MDHEN, CDR2 SYDVKM. The CDR3 loop spans 17 amino acids. CDR3 residues: CASSPTGTSGRTDTQYF. The CDR3 nucleotides are TGCGCCAGCAGCCCGACCGGGACTAGCGGGAGGACAGATACGCAGTATTTT.

This clonotype appeared many times. The J gene is TRBJ2-3, the V gene TRBV20-1; the match to TRBD2 covers 8 bases. CDR1 and CDR2 (germline): DFQATT, SNEGSKA (reference sequence). There are 14 residues in the CDR3. V shed 0 bases, J shed 4 bases, and the junction held 3 bases outside the gene matches. This CDR3 is CSAREGLASDTQYF. In DNA, the CDR3 is TGCAGTGCTAGAGAAGGACTAGCCTCAGATACGCAGTATTTT.

Of note for this clonotype: A clone one base away is much larger, so this may be a read error. Since the CDR3 does not end with the conserved phenylalanine or tryptophan, this likely comes from a read error. The V and J genes are TRBV5-1 and TRBJ1-2; tentatively, D is TRBD1 (5 bases). Germline V CDR1 and CDR2: SGHRS, YFSETQ. The germline V and J ends were trimmed by 4 bases and 4 bases, with 17 bases remaining between them. The CDR3 is made up of 15 amino acids. CDR3 sequence: CASSPGQGRPYGYTV. Written as DNA, the CDR3 is TGCGCCAGCAGCCCCGGTCAGGGACGGCCCTATGGCTACACCGTC.

This clonotype appeared many times. This chain joins TRBV9 and TRBJ2-7, with 12 bases that match TRBD2. This CDR3 region has 15 residues. Unmatched junction bases numbered 2, after V lost 3 bases and J lost 1 base. Germline V gene data show CDR1 as SGDLS and CDR2 as YYNGEE. The CDR3 nucleotides read TGTGCCAGCAGCGCGACTAGCGGGAGATCCTACGAGCAGTACTTC. Its protein is CASSATSGRSYEQYF.

At least ten counts were recorded for this clonotype. This chain connects TRBV28 to TRBJ1-3, with 10 bases fitting TRBD1. CDR3 length equals 17 residues. The V segment lost 3 bases and the J segment 0 bases; nucleotides outside the gene matches: 5. Germline CDR1 and CDR2: MDHEN and SYDVKM. This chain's CDR3 is CASSLMGQGYSGNTIYF. CDR3 sequence (DNA): TGTGCCAGCAGTTTGATGGGACAGGGGTACTCTGGAAACACCATATATTTT. Variable domain in full (rest from reference TRBV28 and TRBJ1-3): DVKVTQSSRYLVKRTGEKVFLECVQDMDHENMFWYRQDPGLGLRLIYFSYDVKMKEKGDIPEGYSVSREKKERFSLILESASTNQTSMYLCASSLMGQGYSGNTIYFGEGSWLTVV.

This chain uses TRBV5-1 with TRBJ2-7, with 10 positions matching TRBD2. This CDR3 region has 17 residues. V lost 4 bases and J lost 1; bases outside the gene matches: 11. Germline assignment: CDR1 SGHRS and CDR2 YFSETQ. CDR3 sequence (DNA): TGCGCCAGCAGCCACACTTGGGTAGCGGGAGGTTCCTACGAGCAGTACTTC. Protein sequence: CASSHTWVAGGSYEQYF.